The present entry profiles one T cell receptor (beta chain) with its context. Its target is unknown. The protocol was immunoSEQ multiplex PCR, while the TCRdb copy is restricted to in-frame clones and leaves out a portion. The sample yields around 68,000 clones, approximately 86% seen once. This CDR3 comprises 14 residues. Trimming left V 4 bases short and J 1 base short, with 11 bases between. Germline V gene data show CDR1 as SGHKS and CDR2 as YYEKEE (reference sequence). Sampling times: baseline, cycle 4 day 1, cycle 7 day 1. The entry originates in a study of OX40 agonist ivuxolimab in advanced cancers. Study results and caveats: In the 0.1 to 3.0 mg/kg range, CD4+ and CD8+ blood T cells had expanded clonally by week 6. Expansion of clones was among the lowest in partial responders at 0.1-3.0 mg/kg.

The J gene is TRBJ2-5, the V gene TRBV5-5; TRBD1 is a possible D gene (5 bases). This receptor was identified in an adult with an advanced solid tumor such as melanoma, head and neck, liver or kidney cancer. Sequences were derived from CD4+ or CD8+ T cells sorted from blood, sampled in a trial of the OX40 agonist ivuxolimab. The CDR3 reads CASSPPTVQETQYF. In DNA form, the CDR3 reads TGTGCCAGCAGCCCTCCGACAGTCCAAGAGACCCAGTACTTC. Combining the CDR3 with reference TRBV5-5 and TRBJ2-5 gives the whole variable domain DAGVTQSPTHLIKTRGQQVTLRCSPISGHKSVSWYQQVLGQGPQFIFQYYEKEERGRGNFPDRFSARQFPNYSSELNVNALLLGDSALYLCASSPPTVQETQYFGPGTRLLVL.